This TCR beta chain was profiled in a study of blood T cells in healthy people across ages (dated by TCRdb to between 2014 and 2017). Some background on the complete study: In model experiments, roughly one uniquely barcoded TCR beta cDNA molecule per two T cells was captured by template switching. The study measured age-related changes in TCR beta repertoire diversity using deep sequencing normalized with unique cDNA molecular identifiers. Four age groups were formed from the donors: young (average approximately 15 years), middle-aged (around 41), aged (roughly 58) and long-lived (around 80). For two donors (one aged 18 to 30 and one aged 80 or older), the study analyzed two additional independent replicas of 1 million unique cDNA reads from the same blood draw. To avoid experimental bias, donors of different ages were randomly spread across the sequencing lanes.

This clonotype was detected only a few times. Its antigen is unknown. No per-base quality is available; no much larger clone lies one base away. The approximately 40 donors, aged about 6 to 95 years, were systemically healthy Caucasian individuals from Russia. Each donor gave approximately 10 milliliters of peripheral blood, collected into EDTA-treated Vacutainer tubes. Ficoll-Paque density-gradient centrifugation was used to isolate PBMCs, with at least 6.5 million per sample. Trizol reagent was used to extract total RNA from the PBMCs, yielding at least 5 micrograms per sample. Naive CD45RAhigh/CD27high T cell percentages were measured by flow cytometry on a PBMC aliquot from every donor. Library prep was done by 5' RACE. Sequenced on an Illumina HiSeq 2500. The second PCR ran for about 7 to 11 cycles and used a J-beta primer mix along with a sample-barcoded 5' primer. Each TCR beta cDNA molecule received a unique molecular identifier from a template-switch 5' adaptor carrying 12 random nucleotides. Each sample yielded at least 3 million CDR3-containing paired-end reads. All of the RNA was converted into first-strand cDNA using the Mint cDNA synthesis kit, with a TRBC-specific oligonucleotide serving as the primer. Following uracil-DNA glycosylase treatment, a first 18-cycle PCR with universal primers M1SS and BC2_uni_R was performed on all cDNA. The authors' analysis ran thus. For normalization, 1 million high-quality reads, each with a distinct molecular identifier, were randomly selected from each sample. Instead of being binned into consensus sequences, reads with shared molecular identifiers were discarded. MiTCR, run with a Q25 quality threshold and the strictest error-elimination algorithm, handled CDR3 identification, clonotype clustering and error correction. Lower-bound total TCR beta diversity was estimated with a nonparametric unseen species model using Euler transformation. TCRdb itself trimmed the public reads at Q25 with fastp, ran MiXCR and retained productive beta chains. Rows with one shared CDR3 protein collapse into an entry with the most common genes and DNA. The V and J calls and clone size come from TCRdb's table, not from the authors' own analysis. Present in this sample are over 1,300,000 distinct CDR3 sequences, almost 60% of which were seen just once. The ten largest clones represent roughly 7% of the sample.

Per the germline V gene, SQVTM is the CDR1 and ANQGSEA is the CDR2. From the cysteine through the phenylalanine, the CDR3 covers 10 amino acids. Left in the record is the CDR3 DNA by itself, 30 bases read in frame from the first base. The research as a whole found: Because donor CMV infection status was unknown, age-related changes in expanded clonotypes were potentially confounded. Bulk unsorted PBMC profiling prevented conclusive comparison of naive and antigen-experienced compartments. Estimates of total diversity based on one million sequenced T cells were considered lower bounds and underestimates. A strong correlation was found between observed TCR beta diversity and the percentage of naive T cells measured by flow cytometry. As age increased, observed TCR beta diversity per million T cells dropped in a roughly linear way, and a significant reduction was already evident by age 40. Compared with the aged group, more naive CD4+ T cells, fewer expanded clones and increased TCR diversity were shown by the long-lived group, suggesting age selection.

The sequence was collected from a man between 18 and 35 years old in good health. Sequenced input: blood. In this chain, TRBV29-1 is recombined with TRBJ1-4, with no reliable assignment of the D segment. The closer fit of TRBJ2-2 to the DNA end suggests the J call may be wrong. The bases read TGCAGCGTCCTGGATCGGGAGCTGTTTTTT. This gives the protein CSVLDRELFF.